Listed below are T cell receptor beta chains from one sample, sequenced in a study of graft-versus-host responses after intestinal transplantation. Profiling relied on immunoSEQ multiplex PCR, and the TCRdb table lists in-frame clones only, not all of them. The repertoire consists of about 97,000 clones, with around 90% occurring once and the leading ten covering about 16%. This specimen was PBMCs, taken roughly 450 days after intestinal transplant. These receptor sequences come from a human patient who received an intestinal transplant, so some T cells may come from the graft donor. Each CDR3 is given with its conserved first and last residue. Each record gives: J gene, V gene, CDR3 protein.

J gene: TRBJ2-7; V gene: TRBV4-1; CDR3 protein: CASSQAAGGAYEQYF
J gene: TRBJ2-3; V gene: TRBV25-1; CDR3 protein: CASSTPRGGLKDTQYF
J gene: TRBJ1-1; V gene: TRBV5-1; CDR3 protein: CASSPGVSEAFF
J gene: TRBJ1-1; V gene: TRBV6-5; CDR3 protein: CASHNGAEAFF
J gene: TRBJ2-2; V gene: TRBV29-1; CDR3 protein: CSVVGGLTGELFF
J gene: TRBJ1-2; V gene: TRBV4-2; CDR3 protein: CASSQEPANYGYTF
J gene: TRBJ2-1; V gene: TRBV5-5; CDR3 protein: CASSSGGFYNEQFF
J gene: TRBJ2-7; V gene: TRBV7-9; CDR3 protein: CASSFTGGEQYF
J gene: TRBJ2-3; V gene: TRBV27; CDR3 protein: CASSLSASTDTQYF
J gene: TRBJ1-1; V gene: TRBV19; CDR3 protein: CASSRGGAEAFF
J gene: TRBJ2-5; V gene: TRBV10-3; CDR3 protein: CAISGSPRETQYF
J gene: TRBJ2-7; V gene: TRBV10-3; CDR3 protein: CAISQGTYEQYF
J gene: TRBJ2-1; V gene: TRBV5-1; CDR3 protein: CASTLSRPGHTGKTYSYNEQFF
J gene: TRBJ2-5; V gene: TRBV6-1; CDR3 protein: CASSESDRGPETQYF
J gene: TRBJ2-3; V gene: TRBV7-9; CDR3 protein: CASSWATDTQYF
J gene: TRBJ2-1; V gene: TRBV11-2; CDR3 protein: CASSLDLLPRNNEQFF
J gene: TRBJ1-2; V gene: TRBV6-1; CDR3 protein: CASMDRVVGYTF
J gene: TRBJ2-1; V gene: TRBV25-1; CDR3 protein: CASSELGGHNEQFF
J gene: TRBJ2-3; V gene: TRBV4-1; CDR3 protein: CASSQDGGGADTQYF
J gene: TRBJ2-7; V gene: TRBV6-5; CDR3 protein: CASSPGQGYYEQYF
J gene: TRBJ2-3; V gene: TRBV7-6; CDR3 protein: CASSLATRSTDTQYF
J gene: TRBJ1-5; V gene: TRBV4-1; CDR3 protein: CASSQDRSDQPQHF
J gene: TRBJ1-3; V gene: TRBV6-5; CDR3 protein: CASSPGPNPGNTIYF
J gene: TRBJ1-1; V gene: TRBV29-1; CDR3 protein: CSVEDDREVTEAFF
J gene: TRBJ2-2; V gene: TRBV5-1; CDR3 protein: CASSGRDINTGELFF
J gene: TRBJ2-6; V gene: TRBV19; CDR3 protein: CASSRSGANVLTF
J gene: TRBJ2-7; V gene: TRBV6-5; CDR3 protein: CASSRDGAYEQYF
J gene: TRBJ2-1; V gene: TRBV7-8; CDR3 protein: CASSFKTGTGVTYNEQFF
J gene: TRBJ2-6; V gene: TRBV29-1; CDR3 protein: CSVEDPEQGALGANVLTF
J gene: TRBJ2-2; V gene: TRBV29-1; CDR3 protein: CSVEDRQGAGELFF
J gene: TRBJ2-5; V gene: TRBV5-1; CDR3 protein: CASSLEVRETQYF
J gene: TRBJ2-7; V gene: TRBV9; CDR3 protein: CASSTTGDPYEQYF
J gene: TRBJ1-1; V gene: TRBV6-5; CDR3 protein: CATTTKGTEAFF
J gene: TRBJ2-7; V gene: TRBV9; CDR3 protein: CASSGSQGREQYF
J gene: TRBJ1-5; V gene: TRBV5-1; CDR3 protein: CASSPETGQNQPQHF
J gene: TRBJ2-7; V gene: TRBV6-6; CDR3 protein: CASSYGTGKRYEQYF
J gene: TRBJ2-5; V gene: TRBV9; CDR3 protein: CASRRDSRSETQYF
J gene: TRBJ1-1; V gene: TRBV7-9; CDR3 protein: CASSLEGAGTEAFF
J gene: TRBJ2-2; V gene: TRBV4-1; CDR3 protein: CASSRLAGGYTGELFF
J gene: TRBJ2-1; V gene: TRBV5-3; CDR3 protein: CARSLGLAGGHNEQFF
J gene: TRBJ2-1; V gene: TRBV18; CDR3 protein: CASSPGRRGDEQFF
J gene: TRBJ1-1; V gene: TRBV11-2; CDR3 protein: CASSLRTNTEAFF
J gene: TRBJ1-3; V gene: TRBV11-2; CDR3 protein: CASSSVLAGNTIYF